The 26 T cell receptor beta chains given below trace back to one sample, sequenced in a study of PD-L1 blockade in urothelial cancer. The time point denotes: peripheral blood 6 weeks after treatment start. Profiling relied on immunoSEQ multiplex PCR, and the TCRdb table lists in-frame clones only, not all of them. The table shows around 49,000 clones, with roughly 86% occurring only once. The sample here was PBMCs, taken around atezolizumab (anti-PD-L1) treatment. These receptors came from a man between 60 and 75 years old with urothelial cancer.

The V and J genes are TRBV4-2 and TRBJ2-1; TRBD2 matches at 13 bases. Germline trimming cut 1 base from V and 7 bases from J; bases unmatched to any gene: 13. Germline CDR1 is LGHNA and CDR2 is YNFKEQ. The CDR3 length is 19 residues. CDR3 protein: CASSQVADGTSGTGNEQFF. The CDR3 DNA reads TGTGCCAGCAGCCAAGTTGCAGATGGGACTAGCGGGACGGGGAATGAGCAGTTCTTC.

The chain joins TRBV5-1 to TRBJ2-1; 8 bases fit TRBD2. Germline V gives CDR1 SGHRS, CDR2 YFSETQ. The CDR3 length is 17 residues. The trim removed 0 bases at V and 2 bases at J, leaving 7 bases unmatched. Written as DNA, the CDR3 is TGCGCCAGCAGCTTGGGCCTTAGCGGGAACGCCTACAATGAGCAGTTCTTC. Encoded protein: CASSLGLSGNAYNEQFF.

This clone came up once. The chain joins TRBV5-1 to TRBJ2-1; 9 nucleotides line up with TRBD2. This CDR3 spans 16 amino acids. V was pared by 0 bases and J by 4 bases, with 5 bases of the junction left unmatched. The V gene's germline CDR1 is SGHRS and CDR2 YFSETQ. CDR3 nucleotides: TGCGCCAGCAGCTTGGCAGGTAGCGGGGGTTACAATGAGCAGTTCTTC. Its translation is CASSLAGSGGYNEQFF.

J is TRBJ2-7 and V is TRBV27, with 16 bases that match TRBD2. This CDR3 is built from 19 residues. Per the germline V gene, CDR1 is MNHEY and CDR2 is SMNVEV (reference sequence). The V and J ends lost 4 bases and 0 bases, in that order; junction bases with no gene match: 9. In DNA form, the CDR3 reads TGTGCCAGCAGTTCGAGTCGGGGACTAGCGGGAGGGCACTCCTACGAGCAGTACTTC. This gives the protein CASSSSRGLAGGHSYEQYF.

The chain is built from TRBV19 and TRBJ2-5; TRBD2 agrees at 12 bases. The CDR3 is 14 amino acids. The junction had 5 bases not matched to a gene; V was cut back by 7 bases and J by 5 bases. From germline, CDR1 is LNHDA and CDR2 SQIVND (reference sequence). The CDR3: CASTPSGRVETQYF. In DNA, the CDR3 is TGTGCCAGTACCCCTAGCGGGAGGGTGGAGACCCAGTACTTC. Variable domain in full (rest from reference TRBV19 and TRBJ2-5): DGGITQSPKYLFRKEGQNVTLSCEQNLNHDAMYWYRQDPGQGLRLIYYSQIVNDFQKGDIAEGYSVSREKKESFPLTVTSAQKNPTAFYLCASTPSGRVETQYFGPGTRLLVL.

V gene TRBV28 combines with J gene TRBJ1-3, with D unclear. The V gene lost 3 bases and the J gene lost 2 bases, with 11 bases spanning the gap. This CDR3 is 15 amino acids long. Germline values: CDR1 MDHEN, CDR2 SYDVKM. For the CDR3, the DNA is TGTGCCAGCAGTTTGGATCTTCGGGCTGGAAACACCATATATTTT. Protein sequence: CASSLDLRAGNTIYF.

The V gene is TRBV27, the J gene TRBJ2-7; the match to TRBD2 covers 10 bases. The V and J ends lost 3 bases and 0 bases, in that order; junction bases with no gene match: 2. This CDR3 spans 15 amino acids. Germline CDR1 MNHEY, CDR2 SMNVEV (reference sequence). The CDR3 spells CASSLLAGASYEQYF. CDR3 DNA sequence: TGTGCCAGCAGTTTGCTAGCGGGGGCCTCCTACGAGCAGTACTTC.

The chain links TRBV10-3 to TRBJ2-1, with 11 bases matching TRBD2. The V gene end was trimmed by 6 bases and the J gene end by 2 bases; junction bases not matched to a gene: 3. Germline lookup yields CDR1 ENHRY and CDR2 SYGVKD. The CDR3 extends over 15 amino acids. CDR3 region: CAISPGLAAYNEQFF. The CDR3 nucleotides are TGTGCCATCAGCCCGGGACTAGCGGCCTACAATGAGCAGTTCTTC.

The rearrangement uses TRBV28 and TRBJ2-1; D possibly corresponds to TRBD2 (7 bases). V lost 6 bases and J lost 0, with 15 bases in between. The CDR3 consists of 16 residues. Per germline, CDR1 MDHEN and CDR2 SYDVKM. The CDR3 reads CASSPGGLASYNEQFF. The CDR3 DNA sequence: TGTGCCAGCAGCCCCGGGGGGCTCGCCTCCTACAATGAGCAGTTCTTC. Variable domain in full (rest from reference TRBV28 and TRBJ2-1): DVKVTQSSRYLVKRTGEKVFLECVQDMDHENMFWYRQDPGLGLRLIYFSYDVKMKEKGDIPEGYSVSREKKERFSLILESASTNQTSMYLCASSPGGLASYNEQFFGPGTRLTVL.

The genes are TRBV28 and TRBJ1-5, with D unresolved. The V end was cut by 8 bases, the J end by 6 bases, with 20 bases between. Germline V gene sequence: CDR1 MDHEN, CDR2 SYDVKM. This CDR3 spans 15 amino acids. For the CDR3, the DNA is TGTGCCAGCCGTGAATCTATGGCGGGATCTCAGCCCCAGCATTTT. Its translation: CASRESMAGSQPQHF.

This rearrangement joins TRBV4-2 to TRBJ2-2, with 10 bases lining up with TRBD1. V shed 1 base and J 6 bases; nucleotides not matched to a gene: 5. From germline, CDR1 is LGHNA and CDR2 YNFKEQ. This CDR3 is 16 amino acids long. As DNA, the CDR3 is TGTGCCAGCAGCCAAGTGGGACAGGGGATCCCCGGGGAGCTGTTTTTT. It codes for CASSQVGQGIPGELFF.

This clone showed up just once. The chain carries TRBV7-2 and TRBJ2-3; tentative D call: TRBD2 (6 bases). V dropped 0 bases and J dropped 2 bases, with 18 bases sitting between them. This CDR3 comprises 18 residues. The germline V gene encodes CDR1 SGHTA and CDR2 FQGNSA. The CDR3 DNA is TGTGCCAGCAGCTTAGCGGTAACGGCGGGACGTTCCACAGATACGCAGTATTTT. It is translated as CASSLAVTAGRSTDTQYF. Filled out from reference TRBV7-2 and TRBJ2-3, the complete variable domain reads GAGVSQSPSNKVTEKGKDVELRCDPISGHTALYWYRQSLGQGLEFLIYFQGNSAPDKSGLPSDRFSAERTGGSVSTLTIQRTQQEDSAVYLCASSLAVTAGRSTDTQYFGPGTRLTVL.

The chain couples TRBV10-3 to TRBJ2-7; TRBD1 aligns across 8 bases. Germline V gene lookup returns CDR1 ENHRY and CDR2 SYGVKD. The CDR3 covers 17 residues. Trimming removed 3 bases from V and 7 bases from J; junction bases left unmatched: 17. The CDR3 bases are TGTGCCATCAGTGACTGGACAGGGTTTTCGTCTCCGAGGGAGCAGTACTTC. It translates to CAISDWTGFSSPREQYF.

The CDR3 sequence is CASSLQGQGYNEQFF. CDR3 bases: TGTGCCAGCAGCTTACAGGGGCAGGGGTACAATGAGCAGTTCTTC. The chain combines TRBV11-3 with TRBJ2-1; D is perhaps TRBD1 (6 bases). This CDR3 has 15 residues. The V gene lost 2 bases and the J gene lost 4 bases, with 12 bases spanning the gap. Germline CDR1 reads SGHNT; CDR2 reads YENEEA.

The CDR3 protein is CASSPPTSGGFLFTNTGELFF. DNA of the CDR3: TGTGCCAGCAGCCCTCCCACTAGCGGGGGGTTCCTCTTTACTAACACCGGGGAGCTGTTTTTT. The chain carries TRBV13 and TRBJ2-2; TRBD2 matches at 12 bases. J was trimmed by 2 bases and V by 5 bases; bases with no gene match: 18. This CDR3 spans 21 amino acids. From germline, CDR1 is PRHDT and CDR2 FYEKMQ (reference sequence).

DNA of the CDR3: TGTGCCAGCACTTCCCTCCCGACTAGCGGGGGACCGAACACCGGGGAGCTGTTTTTT. It specifies CASTSLPTSGGPNTGELFF. The gene calls are TRBV27 and TRBJ2-2; 12 bases line up with TRBD2. With 7 bases clipped from V and 0 bases from J, the junction kept 12 bases outside the gene matches. CDR1 and CDR2 (germline): MNHEY, SMNVEV (reference sequence). This CDR3 has 19 residues.

The chain employs TRBV15 and TRBJ1-1; D might be TRBD1 (6 bases). CDR3 size: 17 residues. Germline CDR1 is LNHNV and CDR2 is YYDKDF (reference sequence). Trimming left V 0 bases short and J 3 bases short, with 17 bases between. DNA of the CDR3: TGTGCCACCAGCAGAGATCGGGTACAGGGATATTACACTGAAGCTTTCTTT. It is translated as CATSRDRVQGYYTEAFF.

V is TRBV7-2 and J is TRBJ2-3; 10 bases line up with TRBD2. Per the germline V gene, CDR1 is SGHTA and CDR2 is FQGNSA. The CDR3 has 16 amino acids. The V and J ends lost 1 base and 2 bases, in that order; junction bases with no gene match: 3. CDR3 sequence: CASSLVLAGATDTQYF. CDR3 sequence (DNA): TGTGCCAGCAGCTTAGTTCTAGCGGGAGCCACAGATACGCAGTATTTT. Based on the CDR3 plus reference TRBV7-2 and TRBJ2-3, the full variable domain is GAGVSQSPSNKVTEKGKDVELRCDPISGHTALYWYRQSLGQGLEFLIYFQGNSAPDKSGLPSDRFSAERTGGSVSTLTIQRTQQEDSAVYLCASSLVLAGATDTQYFGPGTRLTVL.

The chain employs TRBV19 and TRBJ2-5, with D unclear. With the DNA end fitting TRBJ2-7 better, the J assignment may be wrong. The CDR3 is made up of 14 amino acids. Germline V gives CDR1 LNHDA, CDR2 SQIVND (reference sequence). CDR3 sequence: CASSIGAGSYEQYF. CDR3 nucleotide sequence: TGTGCCAGTAGTATAGGGGCCGGATCCTACGAGCAGTACTTC.

V is TRBV30 and J is TRBJ2-1, with TRBD2 matching 10 bases. The trim removed 2 bases at V and 1 base at J, leaving 11 bases unmatched. The CDR3 has 18 residues. The germline V gene has CDR1 GTSNPN and CDR2 SVGIG (reference sequence). The DNA of the CDR3 is TGTGCCTGGAGTCCAGGTCTCGGGACTAGCGTTTCCTACAATGAGCAGTTCTTC. Its translation: CAWSPGLGTSVSYNEQFF.

This rearrangement joins TRBV10-2 to TRBJ2-7, with 10 bases aligning to TRBD2. This CDR3 contains 15 residues. Germline V gene sequence: CDR1 WSHSY, CDR2 SAAADI. The V gene end was trimmed by 4 bases and the J gene end by 4 bases; junction bases not matched to a gene: 7. DNA of the CDR3: TGCGCCAGCAGTGTAGCGGGAGGTAAAGTGTACGAGCAGTACTTC. Translation: CASSVAGGKVYEQYF.

In this sample, this clone turned up once. This chain joins TRBV10-3 and TRBJ1-1; no firm D call. V shed 4 bases and J shed 1 base, with 7 bases lying between them. This CDR3 has 13 residues. Germline V gives CDR1 ENHRY, CDR2 SYGVKD. The CDR3: CAISGHQNTEAFF. CDR3 nucleotide sequence: TGTGCCATCAGTGGACACCAGAACACTGAAGCTTTCTTT.

This clone was picked up one time. This chain links TRBV5-1 with TRBJ2-5, with 9 bases matching TRBD1. With the DNA end fitting TRBJ2-7 better, the J assignment may be wrong. This CDR3 region has 16 residues. Germline CDR1 and CDR2: SGHRS and YFSETQ. The CDR3 sequence is CASSLAAGTGNYEQYF. CDR3 nucleotides: TGCGCCAGCAGCTTGGCCGCTGGGACAGGGAATTACGAGCAGTACTTC.

The chain recombines TRBV5-8 with TRBJ2-7; perhaps TRBD2 as D (7 bases). Per the germline V gene, CDR1 is SGHTS and CDR2 is YDEGEE. V was cut by 1 base and J by 4 bases, with 12 bases left in between. This CDR3 is 14 amino acids long. For the CDR3, the DNA is TGTGCCAGCAGCTTGCCGGGGGGCGGGTACGAGCAGTACTTC. Its protein is CASSLPGGGYEQYF. The full variable domain, in which reference TRBV5-8 and TRBJ2-7 provide the parts outside the CDR3, is EAGVTQSPTHLIKTRGQQATLRCSPISGHTSVYWYQQALGLGLQFLLWYDEGEERNRGNFPPRFSGRQFPNYSSELNVNALELEDSALYLCASSLPGGGYEQYFGPGTRLTVT.

The chain couples TRBV27 to TRBJ2-2; tentatively, D is TRBD2 (6 bases). The CDR3 covers 16 residues. V lost 8 bases and J lost 5, with 21 bases in between. CDR1 and CDR2 (germline): MNHEY, SMNVEV (reference sequence). As DNA, the CDR3 is TGTGCCAGCTCGCAGGATGGGGACCGGGGGACCGGGGAGCTGTTTTTT. Translated: CASSQDGDRGTGELFF.

This clone was picked up one time. J is TRBJ2-1 and V is TRBV5-8, with 8 bases that match TRBD2. With 5 bases clipped from V and 9 bases from J, the junction kept 13 bases outside the gene matches. CDR1 and CDR2 from the germline V gene are SGHTS and YDEGEE. The CDR3 runs to 15 residues. CDR3 amino acids: CASSPGTRSGGEQFF. The CDR3 nucleotides are TGTGCCAGCAGTCCCGGGACTAGATCCGGCGGTGAGCAGTTCTTC.